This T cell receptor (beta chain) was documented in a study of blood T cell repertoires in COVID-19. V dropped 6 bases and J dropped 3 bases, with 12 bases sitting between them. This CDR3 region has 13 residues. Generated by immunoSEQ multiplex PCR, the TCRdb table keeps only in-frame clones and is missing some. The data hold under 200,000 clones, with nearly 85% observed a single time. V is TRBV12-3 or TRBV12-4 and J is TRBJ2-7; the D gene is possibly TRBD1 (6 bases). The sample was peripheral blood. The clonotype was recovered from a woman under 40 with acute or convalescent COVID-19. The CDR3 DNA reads TGTGCCAGCAGAAGCCTCAGGGGCTACGAGCAGTACTTC. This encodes CASRSLRGYEQYF.